This T cell receptor beta chain stems from a study of OX40 agonist ivuxolimab in advanced cancers. Measured with immunoSEQ multiplex PCR; TCRdb has only the in-frame clones, and not every one. The table lists roughly 71,000 clones, 85% of them singletons. Trimming stripped 2 bases from V and 1 base from J, with 7 bases between. The CDR3 spans 14 residues. Germline V gene lookup returns CDR1 LNHDA and CDR2 SQIVND (reference sequence). This TCR came from an adult with an advanced solid tumor such as melanoma, head and neck, liver or kidney cancer. The source material was CD4+ or CD8+ T cells sorted from blood, sampled in a trial of the OX40 agonist ivuxolimab. V gene TRBV19 combines with J gene TRBJ2-3; the D is unclear. CDR3 sequence reads: CASSIISRTDTQYF. CDR3 coding DNA: TGTGCCAGTAGTATAATCTCCCGCACAGATACGCAGTATTTT.